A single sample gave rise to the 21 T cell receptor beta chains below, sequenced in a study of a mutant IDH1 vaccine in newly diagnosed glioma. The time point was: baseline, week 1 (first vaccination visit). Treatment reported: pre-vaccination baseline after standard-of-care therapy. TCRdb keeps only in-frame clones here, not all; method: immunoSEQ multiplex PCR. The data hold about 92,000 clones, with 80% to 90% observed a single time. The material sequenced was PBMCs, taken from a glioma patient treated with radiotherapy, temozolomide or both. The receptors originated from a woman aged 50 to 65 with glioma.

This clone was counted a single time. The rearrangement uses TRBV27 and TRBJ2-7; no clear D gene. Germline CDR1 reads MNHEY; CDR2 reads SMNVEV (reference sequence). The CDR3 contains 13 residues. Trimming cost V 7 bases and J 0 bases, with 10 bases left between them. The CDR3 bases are TGTGCCAGCAAATACACGAGCTCCTACGAGCAGTACTTC. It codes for CASKYTSSYEQYF.

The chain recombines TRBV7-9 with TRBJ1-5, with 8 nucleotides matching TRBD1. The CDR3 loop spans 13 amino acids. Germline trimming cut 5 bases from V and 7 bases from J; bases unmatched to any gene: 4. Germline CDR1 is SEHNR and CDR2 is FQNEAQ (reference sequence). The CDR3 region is CASSGQGEQPQHF. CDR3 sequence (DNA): TGTGCCAGCAGCGGACAGGGTGAACAGCCCCAGCATTTT. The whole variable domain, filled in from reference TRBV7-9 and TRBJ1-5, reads DTGVSQNPRHKITKRGQNVTFRCDPISEHNRLYWYRQTLGQGPEFLTYFQNEAQLEKSRLLSDRFSAERPKGSFSTLEIQRTEQGDSAMYLCASSGQGEQPQHFGDGTRLSIL.

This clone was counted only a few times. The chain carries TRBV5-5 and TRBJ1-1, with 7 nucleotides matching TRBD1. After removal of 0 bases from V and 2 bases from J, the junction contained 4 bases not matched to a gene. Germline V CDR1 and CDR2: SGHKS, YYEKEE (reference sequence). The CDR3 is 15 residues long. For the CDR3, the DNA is TGTGCCAGCAGCTTGGACGACAGGGTCAACACTGAAGCTTTCTTT. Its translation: CASSLDDRVNTEAFF.

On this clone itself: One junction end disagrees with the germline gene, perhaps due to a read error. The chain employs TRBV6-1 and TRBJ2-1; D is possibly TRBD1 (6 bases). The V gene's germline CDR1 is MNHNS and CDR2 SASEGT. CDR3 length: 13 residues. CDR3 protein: CASSVSTGIERVF. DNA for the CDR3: TGTGCCAGCAGTGTTTCCACAGGGATTGAACGTGTCTTC.

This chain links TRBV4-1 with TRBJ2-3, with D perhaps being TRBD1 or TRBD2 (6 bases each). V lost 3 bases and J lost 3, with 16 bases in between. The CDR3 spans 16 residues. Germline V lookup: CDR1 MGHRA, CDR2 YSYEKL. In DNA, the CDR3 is TGCGCCAGCAGCCACTCAAGTGGGGGGCGGACAGATACGCAGTATTTT. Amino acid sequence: CASSHSSGGRTDTQYF.

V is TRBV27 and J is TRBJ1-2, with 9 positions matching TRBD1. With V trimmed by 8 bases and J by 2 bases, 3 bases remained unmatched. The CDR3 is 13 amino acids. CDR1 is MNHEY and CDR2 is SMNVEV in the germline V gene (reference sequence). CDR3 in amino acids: CASGGTGNYGYTF. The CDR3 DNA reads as TGTGCCAGCGGCGGGACAGGGAACTATGGCTACACCTTC.

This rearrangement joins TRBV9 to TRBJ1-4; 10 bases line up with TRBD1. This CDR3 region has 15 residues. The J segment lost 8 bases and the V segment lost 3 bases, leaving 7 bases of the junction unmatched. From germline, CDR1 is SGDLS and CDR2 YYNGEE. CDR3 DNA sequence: TGTGCCAGCAGCGCTGGGGACAGGGGCGAGGAAAAACTGTTTTTT. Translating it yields CASSAGDRGEEKLFF.

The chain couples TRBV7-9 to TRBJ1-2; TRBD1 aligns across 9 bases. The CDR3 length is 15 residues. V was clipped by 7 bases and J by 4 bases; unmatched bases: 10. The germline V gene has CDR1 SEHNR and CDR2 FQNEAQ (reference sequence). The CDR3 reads CASTFGQGLVYGYTF. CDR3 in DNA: TGTGCCAGCACCTTTGGACAGGGGCTCGTCTATGGCTACACCTTC.

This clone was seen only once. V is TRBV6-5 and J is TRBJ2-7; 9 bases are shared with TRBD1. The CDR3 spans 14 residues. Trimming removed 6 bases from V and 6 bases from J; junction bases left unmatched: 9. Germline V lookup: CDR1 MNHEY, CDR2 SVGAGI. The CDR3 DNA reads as TGTGCCAGCAGACACCGGGACAGGGCTCGCGAGCAGTACTTC. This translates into CASRHRDRAREQYF.

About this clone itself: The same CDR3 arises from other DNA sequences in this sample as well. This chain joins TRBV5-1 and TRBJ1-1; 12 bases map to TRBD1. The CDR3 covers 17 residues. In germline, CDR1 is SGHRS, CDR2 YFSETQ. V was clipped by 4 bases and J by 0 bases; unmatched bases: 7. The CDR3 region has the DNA TGCGCCAGCAGCACGCCGGGACAGGGGGCGTTGAACACTGAAGCTTTCTTT. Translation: CASSTPGQGALNTEAFF.

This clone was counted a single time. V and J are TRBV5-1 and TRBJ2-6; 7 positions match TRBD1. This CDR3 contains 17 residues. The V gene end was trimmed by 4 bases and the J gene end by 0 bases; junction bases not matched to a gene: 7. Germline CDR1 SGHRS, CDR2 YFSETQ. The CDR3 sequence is CASSPTGTNSGANVLTF. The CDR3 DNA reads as TGCGCCAGCAGCCCGACAGGGACCAACTCTGGGGCCAACGTCCTGACTTTC.

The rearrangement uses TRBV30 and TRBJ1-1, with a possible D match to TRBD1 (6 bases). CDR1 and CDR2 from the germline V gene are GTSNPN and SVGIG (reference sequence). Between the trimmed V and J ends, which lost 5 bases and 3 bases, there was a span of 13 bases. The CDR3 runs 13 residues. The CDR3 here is CAWEGDGYTEAFF. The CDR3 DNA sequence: TGTGCCTGGGAGGGGGACGGGTACACTGAAGCTTTCTTT.

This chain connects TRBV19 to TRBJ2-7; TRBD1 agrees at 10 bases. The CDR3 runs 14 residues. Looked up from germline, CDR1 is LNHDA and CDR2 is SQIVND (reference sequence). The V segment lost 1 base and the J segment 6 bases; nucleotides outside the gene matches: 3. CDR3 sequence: CASSIGQGAGEQYF. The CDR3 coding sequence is TGTGCCAGTAGTATAGGACAGGGGGCCGGCGAGCAGTACTTC.

CDR3 nucleotide sequence: TGCGCCAGCAGTATGACTCGGGGGGACCGGGATACGCAGTATTTT. Protein product: CASSMTRGDRDTQYF. V gene TRBV4-3 combines with J gene TRBJ2-3; 7 bases fit TRBD2. The germline V gene encodes CDR1 LGHNA and CDR2 YSLEER. The J segment lost 6 bases and the V segment lost 6 bases, leaving 12 bases of the junction unmatched. The CDR3 has 15 residues.

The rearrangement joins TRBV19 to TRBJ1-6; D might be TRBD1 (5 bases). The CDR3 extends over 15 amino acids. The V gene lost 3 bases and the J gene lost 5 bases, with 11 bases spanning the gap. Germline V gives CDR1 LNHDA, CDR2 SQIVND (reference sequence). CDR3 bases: TGTGCCAGTAGTATCGGAGGGGCCGATAATTCACCCCTCCACTTT. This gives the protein CASSIGGADNSPLHF.

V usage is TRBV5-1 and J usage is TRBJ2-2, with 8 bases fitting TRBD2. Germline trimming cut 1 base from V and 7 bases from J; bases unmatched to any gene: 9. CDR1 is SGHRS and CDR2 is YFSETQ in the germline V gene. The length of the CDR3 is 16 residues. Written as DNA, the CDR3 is TGCGCCAGCAGCTTGCGAGCGGGGGCCACCGGCGGGGAGCTGTTTTTT. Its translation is CASSLRAGATGGELFF.

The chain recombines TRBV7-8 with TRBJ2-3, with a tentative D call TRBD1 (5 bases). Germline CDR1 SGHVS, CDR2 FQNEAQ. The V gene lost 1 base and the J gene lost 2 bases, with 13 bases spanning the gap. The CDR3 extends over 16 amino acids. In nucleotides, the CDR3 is TGTGCCAGCAGCTTAGTTACAGGAACGTACACAGATACGCAGTATTTT. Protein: CASSLVTGTYTDTQYF.

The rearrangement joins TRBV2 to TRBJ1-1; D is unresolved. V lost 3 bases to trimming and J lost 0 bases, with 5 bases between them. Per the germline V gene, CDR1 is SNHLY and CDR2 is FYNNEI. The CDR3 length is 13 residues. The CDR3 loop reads CASSEEVNTEAFF. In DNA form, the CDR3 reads TGTGCCAGCAGTGAGGAGGTGAACACTGAAGCTTTCTTT.

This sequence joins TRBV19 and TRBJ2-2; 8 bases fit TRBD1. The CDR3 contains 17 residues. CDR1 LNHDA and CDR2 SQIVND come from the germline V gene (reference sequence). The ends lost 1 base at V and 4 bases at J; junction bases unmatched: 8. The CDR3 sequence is CASSIGNRGSGTGELFF. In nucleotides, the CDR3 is TGTGCCAGTAGTATAGGTAACAGGGGGAGTGGCACCGGGGAGCTGTTTTTT.

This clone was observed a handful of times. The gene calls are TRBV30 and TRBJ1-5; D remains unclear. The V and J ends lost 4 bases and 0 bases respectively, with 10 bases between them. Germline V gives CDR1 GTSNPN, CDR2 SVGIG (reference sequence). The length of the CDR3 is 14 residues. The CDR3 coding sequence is TGTGCCTGGAAGATAGACAATAGCAATCAGCCCCAGCATTTT. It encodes CAWKIDNSNQPQHF. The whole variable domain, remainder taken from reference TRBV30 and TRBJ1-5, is SQTIHQWPATLVQPVGSPLSLECTVEGTSNPNLYWYRQAAGRGLQLLFYSVGIGQISSEVPQNLSASRPQDRQFILSSKKLLLSDSGFYLCAWKIDNSNQPQHFGDGTRLSIL.

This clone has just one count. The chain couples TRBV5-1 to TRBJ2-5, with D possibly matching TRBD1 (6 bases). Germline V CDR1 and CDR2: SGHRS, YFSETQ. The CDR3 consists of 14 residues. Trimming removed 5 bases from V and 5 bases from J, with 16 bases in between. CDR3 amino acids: CASSNRDSGETQYF. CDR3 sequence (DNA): TGCGCCAGCAGTAACAGGGATTCGGGCGAGACCCAGTACTTC.